Listed below are T cell receptor beta chains from one sample, sequenced in a study of blood T cell repertoires in COVID-19. Profiled with immunoSEQ multiplex PCR; TCRdb holds only in-frame clones, not every one. The sample lists 200,000 to 250,000 clones, 86% occurring once. What was sequenced was peripheral blood. Receptors originate from a woman in her thirties who had recovered from COVID-19. The CDR3 runs from the conserved cysteine through the conserved F or W. D genes are given only for firm matches. The size field is filled for only some rows; it gives once, few, many or a size class.

cdr3_aa | cdr3_nt | clone_size | j_call | d_call | v_call
CASSLRGEQFF | TGTGCCAGCAGCTTACGGGGGGAACAGTTCTTC | - | TRBJ2-1 | TRBD2 | TRBV5-4
CASSSIGGPSSNEQFF | TGCGCCAGCAGCTCAATCGGGGGGCCGTCCTCCAATGAGCAGTTCTTC | - | TRBJ2-1 | - | TRBV5-1
CASSLGVAGDSDTQYF | TGTGCCAGCAGCCTGGGAGTAGCGGGGGATTCAGATACGCAGTATTTT | - | TRBJ2-3 | TRBD2 | TRBV9
CASSPIPGGPSTNEKLFF | TGCGCCAGCAGCCCGATCCCAGGGGGGCCCTCAACTAATGAAAAACTGTTTTTT | - | TRBJ1-4 | TRBD1 | TRBV4-1
CASSSGLAGGETQYF | TGTGCCAGCAGCTCTGGACTAGCGGGGGGGGAGACCCAGTACTTC | - | TRBJ2-5 | TRBD2 | TRBV5-6
CASSAVGVQETQYF | TGTGCCAGCAGCGCGGTGGGAGTTCAAGAGACCCAGTACTTC | few | TRBJ2-5 | - | TRBV7-9
CASSLNSAGVGSIEQFF | TGTGCCAGCAGCTTAAACAGCGCAGGGGTGGGTAGTATTGAGCAGTTCTTC | - | TRBJ2-1 | - | TRBV7-9
CASSLLVGGLNEQFF | TGCGCCAGCAGCTTGCTAGTGGGGGGGCTCAATGAGCAGTTCTTC | - | TRBJ2-1 | - | TRBV5-1
CASSSTSGGFYEQYF | TGTGCCAGCAGCAGTACTAGCGGGGGCTTCTACGAGCAGTACTTC | few | TRBJ2-7 | TRBD2 | TRBV9
CASRPRGGRTDTQYF | TGTGCCAGCCGACCCCGGGGGGGCCGGACAGATACGCAGTATTTT | - | TRBJ2-3 | TRBD2 | TRBV27